The clone carrying this TCR beta chain turned up a few times. Antigen: not known. The data derive from a study of blood T cells in healthy people across ages. Whole-study results and caveats: Investigators viewed diversity estimates from one million T cells as underestimates, the study reported. Because sorting was not performed, PBMCs prevented conclusive naive versus antigen-experienced comparison. Naive CD4+ cells and diversity were both higher in long-lived donors than in aged donors.

The germline V gene has CDR1 SGHTA and CDR2 FQGNSA. V dropped 1 base and J dropped 5; count of bases not matched to a gene: 9. This CDR3 region has 17 residues. The authors ran a second PCR of about 6 to 11 cycles using a sample-barcoded 5' primer and a J-beta primer mix. TCRdb re-called the 5' RACE reads with MiXCR, one entry per CDR3 protein. The table lists 1.5 million to 2 million distinct CDR3 sequences, about 28% of them singletons. The chain carries TRBV7-2 and TRBJ2-5; 11 nucleotides agree with TRBD2. The source material was blood. The sequence derives from a woman aged 30 to 39 in good health. The CDR3 nucleotides read TGTGCCAGCAGCTTAGTAGGGCTAGCGGGAGGCGGGGAGACCCAGTACTTC. Protein product: CASSLVGLAGGGETQYF.